Detailed here is one TCR beta chain. As yet, its antigen is unknown. This sample is drawn from a study of tumor-infiltrating lymphocytes in primary liver carcinoma. Study overall: Samples produced roughly 3.65 to 7.5 million productive TCRbeta reads, comparable across tissue types.

There are 15 residues in the CDR3. V dropped 3 bases and J dropped 2 bases, with 9 bases sitting between them. The V gene's germline CDR1 is SGHTS and CDR2 YDEGEE. Study-wide results and limits: Detection in all five tumor regions applied to only about 7.5-24% of top clones.

Unsorted bulk tissue (roughly 17-33 mg) underwent RNA and DNA co-extraction. Samples came from superior, inferior, lateral poles and tumor centre. TCR beta cDNA was reverse-transcribed from about 500 ng of total RNA. The reaction used a constant-region primer and ProtoScript II reverse transcriptase. Construction of TCR beta libraries relied on three successive nested multiplex PCR rounds employing slightly modified ARM-PCR. The study ran its first two PCR rounds for around 10 cycles each, using TRBV1-TRBV30 forward primers and a C-beta reverse primer. MiXCR was run by TCRdb on the multiplex PCR reads, yielding one entry per CDR3 protein. The sample shows under 130,000 distinct CDR3 sequences, roughly 80% of them seen only once.

This sequence joins TRBV5-8 and TRBJ2-6; unclear D gene. Sequenced input: liver tumor tissue from sampling region 3. Subset denoted: tumor region T3, left-lateral pole. This TCR was recovered from a man aged 40-49 years with primary liver carcinoma and hepatitis B virus infection. CDR3 coding DNA: TGTGCCAGCAGCTCTCGGGTCACTGGGGCCAACGTCCTGACTTTC. It codes for CASSSRVTGANVLTF.